This T cell receptor (beta chain) comes out of a study of early T cells in non-severe SARS-CoV-2 infection. The overall study: Sequenced material consisted of bulk RNA (from unsorted whole blood), and chains were unpaired.

Whole-study results and caveats: Matching with VDJdb favored anti-spike CD8 responses (missing private and CD4 specificities).

Comments on this clonotype: Its antigen is unidentified.

Separate cDNA molecules each had unique molecular identifiers attached to them. A single record per CDR3 protein comes from TCRdb applying MiXCR to the 5' RACE reads. The sample has 80,000 to 95,000 distinct CDR3 sequences; approximately 16% are singletons. V was pared by 2 bases and J by 2 bases, with 10 bases between. Germline V gene sequence: CDR1 SGHTA, CDR2 FQGTGA. The CDR3 contains 16 residues. The TCR was taken from an adult who was a healthcare worker with PCR-confirmed SARS-CoV-2 infection or an uninfected control (not recorded which). The sample here was whole blood, taken at baseline. The V and J genes are TRBV7-3 and TRBJ2-6, with no clear D. The CDR3 reads CASSLSRSPGANVLTF. The CDR3 region has the DNA TGTGCCAGCAGCTTATCCCGCAGTCCTGGGGCCAACGTCCTGACTTTC.